These T cell receptor beta chains were read from a single sample in a study of blood T cells in healthy people across ages. TCRdb ran MiXCR on the 5' RACE reads and lists one entry per CDR3 protein. Among about 500,000 distinct CDR3 sequences listed, around 24% were seen once. These data were also filed under a second study, of T cells of mothers and their children.

Material: blood. The receptors shown here come from a boy between 5 and 17 years old in good health. CDR3s include the opening cysteine and the closing phenylalanine or tryptophan. The order of the fields is D gene, J gene, clone size, V gene, CDR3 protein, CDR3 DNA. A D gene is named only where the DNA matches it firmly. Clone size is stated in some rows and not others, as once, few, many or a class when expanded.

D gene: TRBD1; J gene: TRBJ2-5; clone size: NA; V gene: TRBV29-1; CDR3 protein: CSAGRDRQETQYF; CDR3 DNA: TGCAGCGCAGGCCGGGACAGGCAAGAGACCCAGTACTTC
D gene: NA; J gene: TRBJ2-1; clone size: few; V gene: TRBV29-1; CDR3 protein: CSASGTQTYNEQFF; CDR3 DNA: TGCAGCGCCTCCGGGACGCAGACCTACAATGAGCAGTTCTTC
D gene: NA; J gene: TRBJ1-1; clone size: NA; V gene: TRBV4-3; CDR3 protein: CASSQEMGLNTEASF; CDR3 DNA: TGCGCCAGCAGCCAAGAGATGGGACTTAACACTGAAGCTTCCTTT
D gene: NA; J gene: TRBJ2-7; clone size: NA; V gene: TRBV20-1; CDR3 protein: CSARGYRESYEQHF; CDR3 DNA: TGCAGTGCTAGAGGGTATAGGGAGTCCTACGAGCAGCACTTC
D gene: NA; J gene: TRBJ2-6; clone size: many; V gene: TRBV5-1; CDR3 protein: CASSLEFSSSGANVLTF; CDR3 DNA: TGCGCCAGCAGCTTGGAGTTTTCGAGCTCTGGGGCCAACGTCCTGACTTTC
D gene: TRBD2; J gene: TRBJ2-3; clone size: few; V gene: TRBV7-9; CDR3 protein: CASSYSGAGTDAQYF; CDR3 DNA: TGTGCCAGCAGCTATAGCGGGGCAGGCACAGATGCGCAGTATTTT
D gene: TRBD1; J gene: TRBJ2-5; clone size: NA; V gene: TRBV7-2; CDR3 protein: CASSPSGYRGSETQYF; CDR3 DNA: TGTGCCAGCAGCCCAAGTGGGTACAGGGGGTCGGAGACCCAGTACTTC
D gene: NA; J gene: TRBJ1-6; clone size: NA; V gene: TRBV20-1; CDR3 protein: CSARRWDSPLHF; CDR3 DNA: TGCAGTGCTAGGCGCTGGGATTCACCCCTCCACTTT
D gene: NA; J gene: TRBJ1-2; clone size: NA; V gene: TRBV4-3; CDR3 protein: CASSQAWGGGYTF; CDR3 DNA: TGCGCCAGCAGCCAAGCGTGGGGAGGCGGCTACACCTTC
D gene: NA; J gene: TRBJ2-7; clone size: many; V gene: TRBV28; CDR3 protein: CASSLKSFRLAPNEQYF; CDR3 DNA: TGTGCCAGCAGTTTAAAGTCGTTCAGGTTGGCCCCCAACGAGCAGTACTTC
D gene: TRBD1; J gene: TRBJ1-1; clone size: NA; V gene: TRBV4-1; CDR3 protein: CASNQGRQGGNTEAFF; CDR3 DNA: TGCGCCAGCAACCAAGGTAGACAGGGGGGGAACACTGAGGCTTTCTTT
D gene: NA; J gene: TRBJ2-7; clone size: few; V gene: TRBV2; CDR3 protein: CASRRRGEQYF; CDR3 DNA: TGTGCCAGCAGACGGCGGGGCGAGCAGTACTTC
D gene: NA; J gene: TRBJ1-1; clone size: NA; V gene: TRBV7-2; CDR3 protein: CASSRAGVTEAFF; CDR3 DNA: TGTGCCAGCTCAAGGGCAGGGGTCACTGAAGCTTTCTTT
D gene: TRBD1; J gene: TRBJ1-5; clone size: NA; V gene: TRBV7-2; CDR3 protein: CASSLGRDRIINRPQHF; CDR3 DNA: TGTGCCAGCAGCTTGGGACGGGACAGGATTATCAATAGGCCCCAGCATTTT
D gene: NA; J gene: TRBJ2-5; clone size: few; V gene: TRBV7-9; CDR3 protein: CASSRATAQETQYF; CDR3 DNA: TGTGCCAGCAGCCGAGCGACAGCTCAAGAGACCCAGTACTTC
D gene: TRBD2; J gene: TRBJ2-7; clone size: few; V gene: TRBV7-2; CDR3 protein: CASSLVAGGEQYF; CDR3 DNA: TGTGCCAGCAGCCTCGTAGCGGGAGGCGAGCAGTACTTC
D gene: TRBD2; J gene: TRBJ2-1; clone size: NA; V gene: TRBV6-2/TRBV6-3; CDR3 protein: CASSILAGGNEQFF; CDR3 DNA: TGTGCCAGCAGTATTCTAGCGGGAGGGAATGAGCAGTTCTTC
D gene: NA; J gene: TRBJ1-3; clone size: few; V gene: TRBV21-1; CDR3 protein: CASSIDARDRPSGNTIYF; CDR3 DNA: TGTGCCAGCAGCATTGACGCCCGGGACAGGCCCTCTGGAAACACCATATATTTT
D gene: NA; J gene: TRBJ2-7; clone size: NA; V gene: TRBV7-8; CDR3 protein: CASSLDAGSSYEQYF; CDR3 DNA: TGTGCCAGCAGCTTAGATGCAGGGTCGTCCTACGAGCAGTACTTC
D gene: NA; J gene: TRBJ2-5; clone size: NA; V gene: TRBV24-1; CDR3 protein: CATSDGAPSWETQYF; CDR3 DNA: TGTGCCACCAGTGATGGGGCCCCCAGCTGGGAGACCCAGTACTTC
D gene: TRBD1; J gene: TRBJ2-7; clone size: NA; V gene: TRBV29-1; CDR3 protein: CSGVGQGSYTQYF; CDR3 DNA: TGCAGCGGTGTGGGACAGGGCTCCTACACGCAGTACTTC
D gene: NA; J gene: TRBJ1-3; clone size: many; V gene: TRBV9; CDR3 protein: CASSVVSGAGNTIYF; CDR3 DNA: TGTGCCAGCAGCGTAGTATCTGGTGCCGGAAACACCATATATTTT
D gene: NA; J gene: TRBJ1-4; clone size: NA; V gene: TRBV28; CDR3 protein: CTSSPLVATNEKLFF; CDR3 DNA: TGTACCAGCAGCCCCCTGGTTGCAACTAATGAAAAACTGTTTTTT
D gene: NA; J gene: TRBJ1-1; clone size: few; V gene: TRBV7-9; CDR3 protein: CASILAGQNTEAFF; CDR3 DNA: TGTGCCAGCATCCTAGCTGGGCAGAACACTGAAGCTTTCTTT
D gene: NA; J gene: TRBJ2-1; clone size: few; V gene: TRBV21-1; CDR3 protein: CASSKVSGLAGQFF; CDR3 DNA: TGTGCCAGCAGCAAAGTGTCTGGACTAGCGGGTCAGTTCTTC
D gene: NA; J gene: TRBJ2-4; clone size: few; V gene: TRBV5-6; CDR3 protein: CASSLGIDKNIQYF; CDR3 DNA: TGTGCCAGCAGCTTGGGAATAGATAAAAACATTCAGTACTTC
D gene: NA; J gene: TRBJ2-6; clone size: NA; V gene: TRBV7-2; CDR3 protein: CASSLREKANVLTF; CDR3 DNA: TGTGCCAGCAGCTTAAGGGAGAAAGCCAACGTCCTGACTTTC
D gene: TRBD2; J gene: TRBJ2-5; clone size: NA; V gene: TRBV5-1; CDR3 protein: CASSLPGLGEETQYF; CDR3 DNA: TGCGCCAGCAGCTTGCCGGGACTAGGCGAAGAGACCCAGTACTTC
D gene: TRBD1; J gene: TRBJ1-1; clone size: NA; V gene: TRBV6-5; CDR3 protein: CASSPDRLREAFF; CDR3 DNA: TGTGCCAGCAGTCCGGACAGGTTAAGAGAAGCTTTCTTT
D gene: NA; J gene: TRBJ2-7; clone size: few; V gene: TRBV7-6; CDR3 protein: CASSSRQAVDSEQYF; CDR3 DNA: TGTGCCAGCAGCTCACGACAGGCTGTAGATAGCGAGCAGTACTTC
D gene: NA; J gene: TRBJ2-1; clone size: many; V gene: TRBV7-2; CDR3 protein: CASSLSGSEQFF; CDR3 DNA: TGTGCCAGCAGCTTATCGGGGTCCGAGCAGTTCTTC
D gene: TRBD2; J gene: TRBJ2-7; clone size: NA; V gene: TRBV27; CDR3 protein: CASSSLGGSEQYF; CDR3 DNA: TGTGCCAGCAGTTCCCTGGGGGGGTCCGAGCAGTACTTC
D gene: NA; J gene: TRBJ2-5; clone size: NA; V gene: TRBV6-2/TRBV6-3; CDR3 protein: CASPPGDQETQYF; CDR3 DNA: TGTGCCAGCCCACCAGGGGATCAAGAGACCCAGTACTTC
D gene: NA; J gene: TRBJ1-5; clone size: few; V gene: TRBV7-2; CDR3 protein: CASSLSGRLSEPQHF; CDR3 DNA: TGTGCCAGCAGCCTGAGTGGCCGCCTTTCTGAGCCCCAGCATTTT
D gene: NA; J gene: TRBJ1-2; clone size: NA; V gene: TRBV5-1; CDR3 protein: CASSPQGELYGYTF; CDR3 DNA: TGCGCCAGCAGCCCCCAGGGTGAACTCTATGGCTACACCTTC
D gene: NA; J gene: TRBJ2-1; clone size: NA; V gene: TRBV5-6; CDR3 protein: CASSSSGLLFGKQFF; CDR3 DNA: TGTGCCAGCAGCTCCTCGGGACTCCTTTTTGGGAAGCAGTTCTTC
D gene: NA; J gene: TRBJ2-1; clone size: NA; V gene: TRBV30; CDR3 protein: CAWQGHSSYNEQFF; CDR3 DNA: TGTGCCTGGCAGGGGCACAGCTCCTACAATGAGCAGTTCTTC
D gene: TRBD1; J gene: TRBJ1-4; clone size: few; V gene: TRBV12-3/TRBV12-4; CDR3 protein: CASSRRDRGEKLFF; CDR3 DNA: TGTGCCAGCAGTCGAAGGGACAGAGGGGAAAAACTGTTTTTT
D gene: NA; J gene: TRBJ1-2; clone size: NA; V gene: TRBV4-3; CDR3 protein: CASSQDPGHGTSSYGYTF; CDR3 DNA: TGCGCCAGCAGCCAAGATCCCGGACATGGGACTTCAAGTTATGGCTACACCTTC
D gene: NA; J gene: TRBJ1-2; clone size: few; V gene: TRBV9; CDR3 protein: CASSVGAAPNYGYTF; CDR3 DNA: TGTGCCAGCAGCGTAGGAGCTGCCCCGAACTATGGCTACACCTTC
D gene: NA; J gene: TRBJ2-1; clone size: NA; V gene: TRBV12-3/TRBV12-4; CDR3 protein: CASSRSHNEQFF; CDR3 DNA: TGTGCCAGCAGTCGTAGTCACAATGAGCAGTTCTTC
D gene: TRBD2; J gene: TRBJ2-1; clone size: NA; V gene: TRBV15; CDR3 protein: CATSRSGLAGSPYNEQFF; CDR3 DNA: TGTGCCACCAGCAGGTCGGGACTAGCGGGGTCCCCCTACAATGAGCAGTTCTTC
D gene: NA; J gene: TRBJ2-3; clone size: few; V gene: TRBV12-3/TRBV12-4; CDR3 protein: CASSPYRTDTQYF; CDR3 DNA: TGTGCCAGCAGTCCTTACCGCACAGATACGCAGTATTTT
D gene: NA; J gene: TRBJ1-1; clone size: few; V gene: TRBV4-3; CDR3 protein: CASSQGVSPEAFF; CDR3 DNA: TGCGCCAGCAGCCAAGGCGTATCCCCTGAAGCTTTCTTT
D gene: NA; J gene: TRBJ1-1; clone size: few; V gene: TRBV29-1; CDR3 protein: CSVEVVVNTEAFF; CDR3 DNA: TGCAGCGTTGAAGTGGTGGTGAACACTGAAGCTTTCTTT